Listed here are 28 T cell receptor beta chains from one sample, sequenced in a study of CD8+ T cells in alopecia areata. After isolation, RNA underwent reverse transcription to generate cDNA as the sequencing template. Clones were read by immunoSEQ multiplex PCR, and TCRdb kept only the in-frame ones, dropping some. This sample has 150,000 to 200,000 clones, with around three fifths found just once. Sequencing was performed on CD4+ T cells sorted from blood, taken at week 0. All receptors come from a human donor with alopecia areata.

The chain uses TRBV10-3 and TRBJ2-1; D remains unclear. Germline CDR1 is ENHRY and CDR2 is SYGVKD. The V and J ends lost 0 bases and 9 bases respectively, with 9 bases between them. CDR3 length: 13 residues. The CDR3 loop reads CAISESREGEQFF. DNA of the CDR3: TGTGCCATCAGTGAGTCAAGAGAAGGTGAGCAGTTCTTC.

This clone was recorded at least ten times. The rearrangement joins TRBV18 to TRBJ2-1, with D uncertain. CDR3 length: 14 amino acids. Germline V lookup: CDR1 KGHSH, CDR2 LQKENI. V was pared by 3 bases and J by 6 bases, with 12 bases between. CDR3 in amino acids: CASSPSLGINEQFF. The CDR3 bases are TGTGCCAGCTCACCTTCCCTAGGGATCAATGAGCAGTTCTTC. The full variable domain, in which reference TRBV18 and TRBJ2-1 provide the parts outside the CDR3, is NAGVMQNPRHLVRRRGQEARLRCSPMKGHSHVYWYRQLPEEGLKFMVYLQKENIIDESGMPKERFSAEFPKEGPSILRIQQVVRGDSAAYFCASSPSLGINEQFFGPGTRLTVL.

The chain links TRBV5-1 to TRBJ2-5, with a tentative D call TRBD1 (6 bases). Trimming left V 0 bases short and J 3 bases short, with 9 bases between. Germline lookup yields CDR1 SGHRS and CDR2 YFSETQ. The CDR3 consists of 14 residues. The CDR3: CASSLAQGKETQYF. Written as DNA, the CDR3 is TGCGCCAGCAGCTTGGCCCAGGGGAAAGAGACCCAGTACTTC.

The chain couples TRBV10-3 to TRBJ2-5; D perhaps matches TRBD1 (5 bases). This CDR3 region has 13 residues. In germline, CDR1 is ENHRY, CDR2 SYGVKD. V dropped 3 bases and J dropped 0 bases, with 5 bases sitting between them. The CDR3 DNA reads TGTGCCATCAGTGACAGGGACCAAGAGACCCAGTACTTC. It codes for CAISDRDQETQYF.

This rearrangement joins TRBV7-9 to TRBJ2-1; the match to TRBD2 covers 7 bases. V shed 4 bases, J shed 4 bases, and the junction held 7 bases outside the gene matches. The CDR3 contains 15 residues. Germline CDR1 and CDR2: SEHNR and FQNEAQ (reference sequence). The CDR3, as DNA: TGTGCCAGCAGCTGGAGTAGCGGGCTGTACAATGAGCAGTTCTTC. Encoded protein: CASSWSSGLYNEQFF.

V usage is TRBV6-5 and J usage is TRBJ1-2; D call uncertain. Trimming took 6 bases from V and 10 from J, leaving 12 bases between them. Germline V CDR1 and CDR2: MNHEY, SVGAGI. The CDR3 spans 11 residues. CDR3 loop: CASRIQHTYTF. For the CDR3, the DNA is TGTGCCAGCAGGATACAGCACACCTACACCTTC.

The J gene is TRBJ2-5, the V gene TRBV7-2; 9 nucleotides align to TRBD2. Germline CDR1 and CDR2: SGHTA and FQGNSA. The CDR3 runs to 16 residues. V shed 3 bases and J 5 bases; nucleotides not matched to a gene: 10. CDR3 residues: CASSFSGGRLGETQYF. CDR3 nucleotides: TGTGCCAGCAGCTTCAGCGGGGGGAGATTGGGGGAGACCCAGTACTTC.

CDR3: CASSRTGGGDEQYF. The DNA for the CDR3 is TGTGCCAGCAGCCGGACAGGGGGCGGGGACGAGCAGTACTTC. The V and J genes are TRBV6-5 and TRBJ2-7; TRBD1 aligns across 11 bases. V shed 6 bases and J 5 bases; nucleotides not matched to a gene: 6. The CDR3 length is 14 residues. Germline V lookup: CDR1 MNHEY, CDR2 SVGAGI.

J is TRBJ1-6 and V is TRBV6-5; D gene ambiguous. V gave up 2 bases and J gave up 7 bases, with 15 bases separating them. Per germline, CDR1 MNHEY and CDR2 SVGAGI. This CDR3 region has 16 residues. The CDR3 coding sequence is TGTGCCAGCAGTTACGGTCTTTCGGGCTTCAATTCACCCCTCCACTTT. Translated, it gives CASSYGLSGFNSPLHF.

The V and J genes are TRBV5-1 and TRBJ1-5; 10 bases match TRBD1. The germline V gene has CDR1 SGHRS and CDR2 YFSETQ. V gave up 0 bases and J gave up 5 bases; unmatched junction bases: 2. CDR3 size: 15 residues. CDR3 DNA sequence: TGCGCCAGCAGCTTGGATGGACAGGGGGATCAGCCCCAGCATTTT. Translating gives CASSLDGQGDQPQHF.

V usage is TRBV29-1 and J usage is TRBJ2-3; no clear D. V shed 4 bases and J shed 4 bases, with 12 bases lying between them. The CDR3 sequence is 13 residues long. CDR1 and CDR2 from the germline V gene are SQVTM and ANQGSEA. DNA for the CDR3: TGCAGCGTTGGACTCCACGGCGCAGATACGCAGTATTTT. This encodes CSVGLHGADTQYF.

The chain recombines TRBV4-1 with TRBJ1-1; D is unresolved. V dropped 0 bases and J dropped 1 base, with 15 bases sitting between them. CDR1 is MGHRA and CDR2 is YSYEKL in the germline V gene. This CDR3 comprises 17 residues. The CDR3 protein is CASSQDRAGRRNTEAFF. The CDR3 DNA follows: TGCGCCAGCAGCCAAGATAGGGCGGGGAGGAGGAACACTGAAGCTTTCTTT.

This chain connects TRBV25-1 to TRBJ1-2, with D possibly TRBD1 on 5 matching bases. CDR3 length equals 13 residues. The ends were cut back, 7 bases at V and 6 bases at J, with 15 bases in the middle. Germline CDR1 MGHDK, CDR2 SYGVNS. The CDR3 region has the DNA TGTGCCAGCACCGTCGACAGTGGCGATGGCTACACCTTC. Protein product: CASTVDSGDGYTF.

In this sample, this clone turned up many times. V and J are TRBV2 and TRBJ2-6; no clear D gene. The CDR3 spans 12 residues. CDR1 is SNHLY, CDR2 FYNNEI, per germline. Trimming removed 7 bases at V and 2 bases at J, with 3 bases between. The CDR3 sequence is CASNPGANVLTF. The DNA of the CDR3 is TGTGCCAGCAACCCTGGGGCCAACGTCCTGACTTTC.

The chain uses TRBV27 and TRBJ2-2; tentative D call: TRBD1 (6 bases). This CDR3 comprises 12 residues. Germline lookup yields CDR1 MNHEY and CDR2 SMNVEV (reference sequence). V lost 6 bases, J lost 6 bases, and 8 bases lay in between. The CDR3 protein is CASRQGSGELFF. CDR3 nucleotides: TGTGCCAGCAGACAGGGATCCGGGGAGCTGTTTTTT.

This chain links TRBV29-1 with TRBJ2-5, with D possibly called TRBD1 or TRBD2 (6 bases each). The V and J ends lost 6 bases and 0 bases respectively, with 11 bases between them. Per the germline V gene, CDR1 is SQVTM and CDR2 is ANQGSEA. CDR3 length: 13 amino acids. CDR3 sequence reads: CSVYRGDQETQYF. The CDR3 nucleotides read TGCAGCGTCTATAGGGGGGACCAAGAGACCCAGTACTTC.

The gene calls are TRBV29-1 and TRBJ2-7, with D hard to call. CDR1 and CDR2 from the germline V gene are SQVTM and ANQGSEA. The CDR3 contains 14 residues. With 4 bases removed from V and 3 bases from J, the gap between germline ends came to 16 bases. The CDR3 here is CSVVGQKGSYEQYF. DNA for the CDR3: TGCAGCGTTGTGGGTCAGAAGGGCAGCTACGAGCAGTACTTC.

This clone has more than one count but fewer than ten. The chain is built from TRBV29-1 and TRBJ2-5; D is possibly TRBD2 (5 bases). The V end was cut by 3 bases, the J end by 7 bases, with 6 bases between. The germline CDR1 and CDR2 sequences are SQVTM and ANQGSEA. The CDR3 is 10 amino acids. Written as DNA, the CDR3 is TGCAGCGTTGAGGAGGCGACCCAGTACTTC. Encoded protein: CSVEEATQYF.

V gene TRBV18 combines with J gene TRBJ1-2; D remains unclear. Deletions cut 0 bases from V and 4 bases from J, with 12 bases between. Germline CDR1 and CDR2: KGHSH and LQKENI. CDR3 length: 15 amino acids. This CDR3 reads CASSPPEEYLYGYTF. The DNA for the CDR3 is TGTGCCAGCTCACCACCCGAGGAGTATCTCTATGGCTACACCTTC.

The rearrangement links TRBV4-1 to TRBJ1-1, with TRBD1 matching 11 bases. The CDR3 is 16 amino acids. Germline V CDR1 and CDR2: MGHRA, YSYEKL. V lost 0 bases, J lost 2 bases, and 2 bases stayed unmatched. DNA for the CDR3: TGCGCCAGCAGCCAAGATGGGACAGGGGGAAACACTGAAGCTTTCTTT. It codes for CASSQDGTGGNTEAFF.

This chain connects TRBV6-6 to TRBJ1-2; D remains ambiguous. The CDR3 is 14 residues long. The V end was cut by 0 bases, the J end by 5 bases, with 10 bases between. The V gene's germline CDR1 is MNHNY and CDR2 SVGAGI (reference sequence). This chain's CDR3 is CASSYSRAEYGYTF. CDR3 bases: TGTGCCAGCAGTTACTCGAGAGCGGAGTATGGCTACACCTTC.

This rearrangement joins TRBV27 to TRBJ1-6; D not resolved. Trimming took 2 bases from V and 0 from J, leaving 11 bases between them. The length of the CDR3 is 17 residues. CDR1 and CDR2 from the germline V gene are MNHEY and SMNVEV (reference sequence). CDR3 protein: CASSLVYSGSYNSPLHF. CDR3 sequence (DNA): TGTGCCAGCAGTTTAGTTTACAGCGGCTCCTATAATTCACCCCTCCACTTT.

This clone appeared a few times. The rearrangement links TRBV6-5 to TRBJ1-5; 9 bases fit TRBD1. J was trimmed by 3 bases and V by 6 bases; bases with no gene match: 3. The CDR3 has 14 residues. CDR1 and CDR2 (germline): MNHEY, SVGAGI. CDR3: CASRTGGNNQPQHF. CDR3 coding DNA: TGTGCCAGCAGGACAGGGGGAAACAATCAGCCCCAGCATTTT.

The chain couples TRBV5-1 to TRBJ1-2; TRBD1 might be the D (6 bases). Looked up from germline, CDR1 is SGHRS and CDR2 is YFSETQ. V was trimmed by 1 base and J by 2 bases, leaving 12 bases between them. CDR3 length: 15 residues. The CDR3 nucleotides are TGCGCCAGCAGCTTGCGCGGGGACACCAACTATGGCTACACCTTC. Encoded protein: CASSLRGDTNYGYTF.

This chain connects TRBV5-6 to TRBJ2-7, with 8 bases identical to TRBD2. V lost 4 bases to trimming and J lost 6 bases; unmatched junction nucleotides: 9. The germline gives CDR1 SGHDT, CDR2 YYEEEE. CDR3 length: 14 amino acids. CDR3 residues: CASSTGTRSGEQYF. The CDR3 DNA reads as TGTGCCAGCAGCACGGGGACTAGAAGTGGCGAGCAGTACTTC.

The gene calls are TRBV5-1 and TRBJ2-5; perhaps TRBD2 as D (5 bases). Germline lookup yields CDR1 SGHRS and CDR2 YFSETQ. Trimming shortened V by 3 bases and J by 5 bases, and 11 bases separated the two germline ends. This CDR3 has 13 amino acids. The CDR3 sequence is CASSWTGIETQYF. Written as DNA, the CDR3 is TGCGCCAGCAGCTGGACCGGGATTGAGACCCAGTACTTC.

The chain combines TRBV25-1 with TRBJ1-2; a weak D match, TRBD1 (6 bases). The V gene lost 2 bases and the J gene lost 6 bases, with 13 bases spanning the gap. The V gene's germline CDR1 is MGHDK and CDR2 SYGVNS. The CDR3 sequence is 14 residues long. The CDR3 loop is CASSEQGGIDGYTF. In nucleotides, the CDR3 is TGTGCCAGCAGTGAACAAGGGGGTATAGATGGCTACACCTTC.

This chain links TRBV29-1 with TRBJ2-5, with D maybe TRBD2 (6 bases). From germline, CDR1 is SQVTM and CDR2 ANQGSEA. There are 12 residues in the CDR3. Trimming cost V 7 bases and J 5 bases, with 14 bases left between them. In DNA, the CDR3 is TGCAGCGCGGTGGCAGGGAGGGAGACCCAGTACTTC. It codes for CSAVAGRETQYF.